This T cell receptor (beta chain) came from a study of T cell responses to AZD1222 COVID-19 vaccine. Study-level points and caveats: Per reports, nearly half of all spike-specific TCRs target regions that are unmutated in variants. It was only after the peak T cell response that any repertoires were sampled.

Some clones are missing from TCRdb's copy, which holds only in-frame ones; the method was immunoSEQ multiplex PCR. The sample includes about 140,000 clones, just over 90% of them seen just once. The germline V gene has CDR1 SGHRS and CDR2 YFSETQ. The CDR3 loop spans 16 amino acids. Deletions cut 0 bases from V and 4 bases from J, with 16 bases between. Concerning this clone: Its matching antigen is unknown.

J is TRBJ2-5 and V is TRBV5-1, with D perhaps TRBD1 (6 bases). The clonotype was recovered from an adult in good health. Sequencing used peripheral blood, obtained on day 0 of AZD1222 vaccination. In DNA form, the CDR3 reads TGCGCCAGCAGCTTGGCAACAGGGTCGGAATCAGAGACCCAGTACTTC. Encoded protein: CASSLATGSESETQYF.